The entry below describes one T cell receptor beta chain. Its specificity is unknown. Germline values: CDR1 SGHRS, CDR2 YFSETQ. The CDR3 runs 14 residues. Trimming took off 4 bases at V and 9 bases at J, with 17 bases between the two ends. Primers: 60 Vbeta forward and 13 Jbeta reverse. TCRdb keeps only in-frame clones here, not all; method: immunoSEQ multiplex PCR. The repertoire holds over 70,000 clones, with approximately 78% as singletons. The data were taken from a study of cytomegalovirus exposure and HLA in healthy donors. Findings and limits, study-wide: A later analysis found most CMV-associated TCR beta chains apparently HLA-restricted. The study labeled fewer than 200 TCR beta chains cytomegalovirus-associated.

The chain recombines TRBV5-1 with TRBJ2-1; a possible D gene is TRBD1 (6 bases). Input material: PBMCs. This sequence was found in a male donor in good health and CMV-seropositive. The chain's CDR3 is CASSTQGGPREQFF. The CDR3 nucleotides are TGCGCCAGCAGCACCCAAGGGGGACCTCGTGAGCAGTTCTTC.